This T cell receptor beta chain was identified during a study of response to subunit inactivated influenza vaccine. Study results and limitations: The authors suggested that every seasonal influenza vaccination recruits few new T cells.

TCRdb processed the RT-PCR reads anew with MiXCR; each CDR3 protein has one entry. Found here are roughly 790,000 distinct CDR3 sequences, 21% of them singletons; the top ten hold approximately 10%. V shed 0 bases and J shed 1 base, with 13 bases lying between them. Germline CDR1 reads SQVTM; CDR2 reads ANQGSEA. The CDR3 spans 16 residues. This clonotype turned up a few times. Its antigen is still unknown. The gene calls are TRBV29-1 and TRBJ2-1, with D possibly called TRBD1 or TRBD2 (5 bases each). The receptor comes from a man in his forties or fifties who received an inactivated influenza vaccine. Sequences were derived from PBMCs from blood, sampled approximately 5 days after vaccination. CDR3 region: CSVEDFGGGSYNEQFF. The CDR3 coding sequence is TGCAGCGTTGAAGATTTTGGGGGTGGGTCCTACAATGAGCAGTTCTTC.